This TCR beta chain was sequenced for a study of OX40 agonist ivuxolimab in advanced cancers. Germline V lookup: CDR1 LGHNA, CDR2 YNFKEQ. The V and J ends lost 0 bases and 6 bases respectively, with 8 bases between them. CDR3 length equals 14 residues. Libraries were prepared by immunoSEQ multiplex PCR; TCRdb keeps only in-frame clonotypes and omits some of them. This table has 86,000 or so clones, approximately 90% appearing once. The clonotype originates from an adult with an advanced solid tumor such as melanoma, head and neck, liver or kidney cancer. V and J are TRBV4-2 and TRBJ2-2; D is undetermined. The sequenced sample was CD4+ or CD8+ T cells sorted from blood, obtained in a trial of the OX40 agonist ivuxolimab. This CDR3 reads CASSQDPLSGELFF. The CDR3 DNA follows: TGTGCCAGCAGCCAAGATCCCCTTTCCGGGGAGCTGTTTTTT.